The text below deals with one TCR beta chain. This table comes from immunoSEQ multiplex PCR, and its TCRdb copy is limited to in-frame clones, with some not included. The repertoire holds around 70,000 clones, with approximately 86% as singletons. This sample is part of a study of OX40 agonist ivuxolimab in advanced cancers. Study-wide background: Of the participants, around 43% had some prior anti-PD-1, anti-PD-L1 or anti-CTLA-4 therapy, which was allowed.

The germline V gene encodes CDR1 MNHNY and CDR2 SVGAGI (reference sequence). V lost 7 bases to trimming and J lost 4 bases, with 14 bases between them. The CDR3 contains 14 residues. This TCR was sampled from an adult with an advanced solid tumor such as melanoma, head and neck, liver or kidney cancer. This specimen was CD4+ or CD8+ T cells sorted from blood, taken in a trial of the OX40 agonist ivuxolimab. The chain joins TRBV6-6 to TRBJ1-3; unclear D gene. Written as DNA, the CDR3 is TGTGCCAGCACCCTCCTTCCGGACGGAAACACCATATATTTT. This codes for CASTLLPDGNTIYF.